These 19 T cell receptor beta chains originate from one sample sequenced in a study of shared clonotypes between healthy human individuals. Measured with immunoSEQ multiplex PCR; TCRdb has only the in-frame clones, and not every one. This repertoire shows 2 million to 2.5 million clones, under 95% found once; its top ten account for approximately 0.4%. The sample taken for sequencing was naive CD4+ T cells from PBMCs. Subset noted: CD45RA+ positively selected. The source of these receptors is a man aged 18 to 35 in good health. Some clones in this sample may be carry-over from other donors' samples.

Comment on this clone: Other DNA sequences in the same sample also yield this CDR3. The genes are TRBV19 and TRBJ2-2; a weak D match, TRBD1 (5 bases). CDR1 is LNHDA, CDR2 SQIVND, per germline (reference sequence). The CDR3 totals 14 residues. V was trimmed by 1 base and J by 3 bases, leaving 6 bases between them. CDR3 amino acids: CASSIGQYTGELFF. CDR3 coding DNA: TGTGCCAGTAGTATAGGACAGTACACCGGGGAGCTGTTTTTT.

The chain employs TRBV27 and TRBJ1-2; 8 bases are a match to TRBD1. The germline V gene has CDR1 MNHEY and CDR2 SMNVEV (reference sequence). Unmatched junction bases numbered 6, after V lost 3 bases and J lost 0 bases. There are 16 residues in the CDR3. CDR3 sequence reads: CASSFDRDRTNYGYTF. Here the CDR3 DNA reads TGTGCCAGCAGTTTCGACCGGGACAGGACTAACTATGGCTACACCTTC.

This chain connects TRBV30 to TRBJ2-7; 15 positions agree with TRBD2. The CDR3 is made up of 17 amino acids. The germline V gene encodes CDR1 GTSNPN and CDR2 SVGIG (reference sequence). V lost 3 bases to trimming and J lost 0 bases; unmatched junction nucleotides: 6. CDR3 nucleotide sequence: TGTGCCTGGAGCCCCGGACTAGCGGGAGGGCACTCCTACGAGCAGTACTTC. Its protein is CAWSPGLAGGHSYEQYF.

The rearrangement links TRBV15 to TRBJ1-3; maybe TRBD1 (5 bases). The CDR3 loop spans 14 amino acids. Germline V gene lookup returns CDR1 LNHNV and CDR2 YYDKDF (reference sequence). The V end lost 9 bases, the J end lost 0 bases, and 12 bases lay between the germline ends. CDR3 region: CATRDGYSGNTIYF. The DNA of the CDR3 is TGTGCCACGAGGGACGGGTACTCTGGAAACACCATATATTTT.

The chain couples TRBV7-9 to TRBJ2-3; 7 positions match TRBD2. The CDR3 covers 15 residues. Per the germline V gene, CDR1 is SEHNR and CDR2 is FQNEAQ (reference sequence). V trimming: 4 bases; J trimming: 3 bases; junction bases outside the gene matches: 7. The CDR3 DNA follows: TGTGCCAGCAGCTCGATACGGACTAGGACAGATACGCAGTATTTT. This gives the protein CASSSIRTRTDTQYF.

The chain's CDR3 is CASSLNITRTVNEKLFF. In nucleotides, the CDR3 is TGTGCCAGCTCACTAAACATCACCAGGACAGTTAATGAAAAACTGTTTTTT. This rearrangement joins TRBV18 to TRBJ1-4, with a possible D match to TRBD1 (6 bases). This CDR3 contains 17 residues. From germline, CDR1 is KGHSH and CDR2 LQKENI. Between the trimmed V and J ends, which lost 4 bases and 4 bases, there was a span of 19 bases.

The chain is built from TRBV5-1 and TRBJ2-3; D may be TRBD1 (6 bases). Germline V gene sequence: CDR1 SGHRS, CDR2 YFSETQ. The ends were cut back, 2 bases at V and 4 bases at J, with 14 bases in the middle. The CDR3 totals 15 residues. The DNA of the CDR3 is TGCGCCAGCAGCTTTGGTGGCAGGGGCGCAGATACGCAGTATTTT. Translation: CASSFGGRGADTQYF.

The rearrangement uses TRBV5-8 and TRBJ2-4; 8 bases map to TRBD2. Germline loops: CDR1 SGHTS, CDR2 YDEGEE. The CDR3 runs to 14 residues. Trimming cost V 8 bases and J 6 bases; bases outside gene matches: 10. CDR3 amino acids: CASDRAGAGNIQYF. The CDR3 DNA reads as TGTGCCAGTGATAGAGCGGGAGCGGGAAACATTCAGTACTTC.

This chain connects TRBV9 to TRBJ2-1; D is possibly TRBD2 (7 bases). CDR3 length: 19 amino acids. CDR1 is SGDLS and CDR2 is YYNGEE in the germline V gene. V was pared by 0 bases and J by 2 bases, with 21 bases between. The CDR3 DNA follows: TGTGCCAGCAGCGTAGGAGGGACACCCGGACTAGACACCTACAATGAGCAGTTCTTC. Amino acid sequence: CASSVGGTPGLDTYNEQFF.

The V gene is TRBV7-9, the J gene TRBJ1-1; D is perhaps TRBD1 (6 bases). Between the trimmed V and J ends, which lost 4 bases and 3 bases, there was a span of 15 bases. Germline-derived CDR1 and CDR2 are SEHNR and FQNEAQ (reference sequence). The CDR3 covers 15 residues. CDR3: CASSSARQADTEAFF. The CDR3 nucleotides read TGTGCCAGCAGCTCCGCACGACAGGCAGACACTGAAGCTTTCTTT.

Notes on this clone: Other DNA sequences in this sample translate to the same CDR3. The chain employs TRBV28 and TRBJ2-3; D call uncertain. Germline-derived CDR1 and CDR2 are MDHEN and SYDVKM. The V end was cut by 5 bases, the J end by 2 bases, with 5 bases between. CDR3 length: 12 residues. CDR3 region: CASSISTDTQYF. CDR3 nucleotides: TGTGCCAGCAGTATATCCACAGATACGCAGTATTTT. The full variable domain, in which reference TRBV28 and TRBJ2-3 provide the parts outside the CDR3, is DVKVTQSSRYLVKRTGEKVFLECVQDMDHENMFWYRQDPGLGLRLIYFSYDVKMKEKGDIPEGYSVSREKKERFSLILESASTNQTSMYLCASSISTDTQYFGPGTRLTVL.

This clone appeared once. Other DNA sequences in this sample translate to the same CDR3. CDR3 sequence: CASSPSGGGYGYTF. As DNA, the CDR3 is TGTGCCAGCTCACCCTCAGGGGGAGGCTATGGCTACACCTTC. V is TRBV18 and J is TRBJ1-2, with 7 bases lining up with TRBD1. Germline values: CDR1 KGHSH, CDR2 LQKENI. V lost 3 bases, J lost 4 bases, and 5 bases stayed unmatched. CDR3 size: 14 residues.

J is TRBJ1-1 and V is TRBV6-5; no firm D call. The germline gives CDR1 MNHEY, CDR2 SVGAGI. V lost 0 bases to trimming and J lost 5 bases, with 10 bases between them. The CDR3 is 14 residues long. CDR3 protein: CASSYSVGSTEAFF. CDR3 sequence (DNA): TGTGCCAGCAGTTACTCGGTTGGGTCGACTGAAGCTTTCTTT.

This chain joins TRBV11-2 and TRBJ1-1, with D possibly TRBD1 on 6 matching bases. Germline V gives CDR1 SGHAT, CDR2 FQNNGV. The CDR3 runs to 14 residues. V was pared by 5 bases and J by 6 bases, with 16 bases between. This chain's CDR3 is CASSLGGLGSEAFF. CDR3 DNA: TGTGCCAGCAGCCTAGGGGGGTTGGGGTCTGAAGCTTTCTTT. Full variable domain (remainder filled in from reference TRBV11-2 and TRBJ1-1): EAGVAQSPRYKIIEKRQSVAFWCNPISGHATLYWYQQILGQGPKLLIQFQNNGVVDDSQLPKDRFSAERLKGVDSTLKIQPAKLEDSAVYLCASSLGGLGSEAFFGQGTRLTVV.

The J gene is TRBJ2-3, the V gene TRBV5-6; possibly TRBD1 for D (5 bases). V lost 1 base and J 5 bases, leaving 8 bases between the germline ends. The germline CDR1 and CDR2 sequences are SGHDT and YYEEEE. The CDR3 is 13 amino acids. This chain's CDR3 is CASSLRTQDTQYF. The CDR3 DNA reads as TGTGCCAGCAGCTTGAGGACACAAGATACGCAGTATTTT.

The J gene is TRBJ1-2, the V gene TRBV6-1, with TRBD1 as a possible D gene (6 bases). V was trimmed by 4 bases and J by 4 bases, leaving 19 bases between them. Germline V gene data show CDR1 as MNHNS and CDR2 as SASEGT. The CDR3 spans 16 residues. The CDR3 here is CASSASITGTTYGYTF. Here the CDR3 DNA reads TGTGCCAGCAGTGCTTCTATAACCGGGACAACCTATGGCTACACCTTC.

The V gene is TRBV27, the J gene TRBJ1-4; D may be TRBD1 (5 bases). The CDR3 runs to 17 residues. CDR1 is MNHEY, CDR2 SMNVEV, per germline (reference sequence). Trimming stripped 4 bases from V and 0 bases from J, with 15 bases between. The CDR3 region is CASSSVRGRPTNEKLFF. CDR3 nucleotide sequence: TGTGCCAGCAGTTCAGTTAGGGGCCGTCCAACTAATGAAAAACTGTTTTTT.

The chain uses TRBV19 and TRBJ2-1; perhaps TRBD1 as D (5 bases). V gave up 4 bases and J gave up 4 bases, with 14 bases separating them. The CDR3 spans 15 residues. CDR1 and CDR2 (germline): LNHDA, SQIVND (reference sequence). This CDR3 reads CASSKIGEEYNEQFF. Here the CDR3 DNA reads TGTGCCAGTAGTAAAATAGGGGAAGAATACAATGAGCAGTTCTTC. Using reference TRBV19 and TRBJ2-1 for the parts outside the CDR3, the full variable domain is DGGITQSPKYLFRKEGQNVTLSCEQNLNHDAMYWYRQDPGQGLRLIYYSQIVNDFQKGDIAEGYSVSREKKESFPLTVTSAQKNPTAFYLCASSKIGEEYNEQFFGPGTRLTVL.

This clone was seen a single time. The gene calls are TRBV28 and TRBJ2-4; D possibly corresponds to TRBD1 (6 bases). This CDR3 comprises 14 residues. In germline, CDR1 is MDHEN, CDR2 SYDVKM. V lost 2 bases and J lost 6, with 11 bases in between. This chain's CDR3 is CASSLTGKRNIQYF. CDR3 DNA: TGTGCCAGCAGTTTAACAGGGAAGAGAAACATTCAGTACTTC.